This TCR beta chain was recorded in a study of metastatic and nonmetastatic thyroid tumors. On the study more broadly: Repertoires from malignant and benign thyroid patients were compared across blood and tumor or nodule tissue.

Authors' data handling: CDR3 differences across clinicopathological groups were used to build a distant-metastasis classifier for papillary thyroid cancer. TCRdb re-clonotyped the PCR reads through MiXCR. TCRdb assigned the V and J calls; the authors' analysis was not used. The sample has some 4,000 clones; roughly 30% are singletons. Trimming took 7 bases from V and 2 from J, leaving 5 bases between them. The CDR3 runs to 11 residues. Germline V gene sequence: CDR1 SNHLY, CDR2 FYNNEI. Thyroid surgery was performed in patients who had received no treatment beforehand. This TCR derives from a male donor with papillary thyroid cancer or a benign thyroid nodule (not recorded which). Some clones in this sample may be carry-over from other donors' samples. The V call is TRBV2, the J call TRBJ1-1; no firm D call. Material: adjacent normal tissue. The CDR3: CASTANTEAFF. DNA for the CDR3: TGTGCCAGCACAGCTAACACTGAAGCTTTCTTT.